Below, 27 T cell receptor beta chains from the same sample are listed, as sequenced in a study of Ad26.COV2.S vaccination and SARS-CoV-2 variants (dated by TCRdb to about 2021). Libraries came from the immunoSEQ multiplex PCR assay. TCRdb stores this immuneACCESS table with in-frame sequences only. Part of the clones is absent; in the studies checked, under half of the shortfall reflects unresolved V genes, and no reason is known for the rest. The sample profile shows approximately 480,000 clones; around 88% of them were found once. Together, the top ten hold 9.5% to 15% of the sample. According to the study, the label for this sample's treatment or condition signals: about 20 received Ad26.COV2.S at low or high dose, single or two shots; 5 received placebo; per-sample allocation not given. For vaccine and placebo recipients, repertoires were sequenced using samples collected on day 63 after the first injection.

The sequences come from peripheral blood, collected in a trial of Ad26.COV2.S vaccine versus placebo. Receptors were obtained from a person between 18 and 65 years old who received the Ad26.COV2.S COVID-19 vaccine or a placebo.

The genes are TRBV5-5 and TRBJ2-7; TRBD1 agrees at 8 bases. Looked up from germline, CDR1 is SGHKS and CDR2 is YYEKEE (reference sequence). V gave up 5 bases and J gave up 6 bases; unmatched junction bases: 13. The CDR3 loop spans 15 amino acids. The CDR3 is CASSRTGGKLGEQYF. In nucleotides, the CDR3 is TGTGCCAGCAGTCGAACAGGGGGGAAACTCGGCGAGCAGTACTTC.

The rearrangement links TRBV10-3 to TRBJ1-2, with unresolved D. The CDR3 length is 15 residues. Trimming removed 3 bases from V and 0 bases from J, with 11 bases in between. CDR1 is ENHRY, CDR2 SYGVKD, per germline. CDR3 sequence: CAISDSSMANYGYTF. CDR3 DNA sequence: TGTGCCATCAGTGACTCCTCGATGGCTAACTATGGCTACACCTTC.

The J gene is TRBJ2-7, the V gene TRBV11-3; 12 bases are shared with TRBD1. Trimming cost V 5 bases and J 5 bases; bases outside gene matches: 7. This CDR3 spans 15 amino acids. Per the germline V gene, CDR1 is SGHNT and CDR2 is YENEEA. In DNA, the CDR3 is TGTGCCAGCAGCCCCGGGACAGGGGGCTTCCACGAGCAGTACTTC. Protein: CASSPGTGGFHEQYF.

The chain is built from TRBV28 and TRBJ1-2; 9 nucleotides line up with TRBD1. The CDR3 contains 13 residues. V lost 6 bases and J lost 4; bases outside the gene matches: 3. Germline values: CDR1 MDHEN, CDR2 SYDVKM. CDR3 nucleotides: TGTGCCAGCAGGGGACAGGGTATCTATGGCTACACCTTC. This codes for CASRGQGIYGYTF.

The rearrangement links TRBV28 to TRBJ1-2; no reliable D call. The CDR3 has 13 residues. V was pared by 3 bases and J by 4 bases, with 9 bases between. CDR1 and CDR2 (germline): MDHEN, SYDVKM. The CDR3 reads CASSFTRFYGYTF. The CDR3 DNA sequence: TGTGCCAGCAGTTTTACCAGATTCTATGGCTACACCTTC.

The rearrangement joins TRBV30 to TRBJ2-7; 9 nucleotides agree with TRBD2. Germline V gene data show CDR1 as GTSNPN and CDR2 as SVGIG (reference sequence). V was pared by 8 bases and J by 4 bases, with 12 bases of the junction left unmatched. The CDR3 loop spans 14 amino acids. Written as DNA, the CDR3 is TGTGCCGGGGACGGCGGGAGGGGATATTACGAGCAGTACTTC. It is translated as CAGDGGRGYYEQYF.

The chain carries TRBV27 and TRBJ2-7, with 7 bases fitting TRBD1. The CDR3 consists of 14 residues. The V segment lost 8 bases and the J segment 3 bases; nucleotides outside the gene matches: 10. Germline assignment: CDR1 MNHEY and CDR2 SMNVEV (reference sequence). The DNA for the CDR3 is TGTGCCAGCGCCGGGACAGCCGGCCTCTACGAGCAGTACTTC. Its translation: CASAGTAGLYEQYF.

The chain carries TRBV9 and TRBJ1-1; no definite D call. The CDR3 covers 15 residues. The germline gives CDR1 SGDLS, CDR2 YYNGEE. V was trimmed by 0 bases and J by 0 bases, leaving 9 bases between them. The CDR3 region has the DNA TGTGCCAGCAGCGTAGGCGAGGGTATGAACACTGAAGCTTTCTTT. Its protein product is CASSVGEGMNTEAFF.

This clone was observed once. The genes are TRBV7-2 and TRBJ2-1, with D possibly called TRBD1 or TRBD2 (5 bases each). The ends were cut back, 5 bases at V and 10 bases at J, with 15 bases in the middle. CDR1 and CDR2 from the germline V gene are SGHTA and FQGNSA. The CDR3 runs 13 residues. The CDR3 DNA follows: TGTGCCAGCAGCGACCGGGGCCCTCGGGAGCAGTTCTTC. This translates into CASSDRGPREQFF.

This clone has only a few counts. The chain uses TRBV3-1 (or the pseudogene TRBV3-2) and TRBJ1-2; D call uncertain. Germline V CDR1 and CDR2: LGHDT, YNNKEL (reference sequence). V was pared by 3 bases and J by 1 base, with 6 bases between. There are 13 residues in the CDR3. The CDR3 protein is CASSQMSNYGYTF. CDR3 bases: TGTGCCAGCAGCCAGATGAGTAACTATGGCTACACCTTC.

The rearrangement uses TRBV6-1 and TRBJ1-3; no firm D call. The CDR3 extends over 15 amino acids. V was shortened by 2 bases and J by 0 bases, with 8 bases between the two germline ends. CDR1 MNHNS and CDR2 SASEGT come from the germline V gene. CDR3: CASSELAVSGNTIYF. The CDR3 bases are TGTGCCAGCAGTGAACTTGCAGTCTCTGGAAACACCATATATTTT.

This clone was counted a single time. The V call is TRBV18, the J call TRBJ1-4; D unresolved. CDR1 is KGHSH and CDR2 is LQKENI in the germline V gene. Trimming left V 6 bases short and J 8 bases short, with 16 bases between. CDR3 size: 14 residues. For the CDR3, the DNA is TGTGCCAGCTCGCGGATTTCCTCGGAGGAAAAACTGTTTTTT. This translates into CASSRISSEEKLFF.

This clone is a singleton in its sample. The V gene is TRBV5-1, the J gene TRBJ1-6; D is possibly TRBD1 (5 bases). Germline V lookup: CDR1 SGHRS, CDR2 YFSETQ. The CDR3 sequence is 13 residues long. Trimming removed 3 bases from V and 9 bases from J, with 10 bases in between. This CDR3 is CASSSGPVSPLHF. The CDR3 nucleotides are TGCGCCAGCAGCTCGGGACCAGTTTCACCCCTCCACTTT.

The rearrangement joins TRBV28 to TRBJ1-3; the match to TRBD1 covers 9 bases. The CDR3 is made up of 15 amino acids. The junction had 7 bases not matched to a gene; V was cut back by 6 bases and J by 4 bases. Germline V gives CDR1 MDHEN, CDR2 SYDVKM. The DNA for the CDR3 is TGTGCCAGCAGCTGGGACAGGGCACCAGGAAACACCATATATTTT. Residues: CASSWDRAPGNTIYF. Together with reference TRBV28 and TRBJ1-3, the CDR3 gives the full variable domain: DVKVTQSSRYLVKRTGEKVFLECVQDMDHENMFWYRQDPGLGLRLIYFSYDVKMKEKGDIPEGYSVSREKKERFSLILESASTNQTSMYLCASSWDRAPGNTIYFGEGSWLTVV.

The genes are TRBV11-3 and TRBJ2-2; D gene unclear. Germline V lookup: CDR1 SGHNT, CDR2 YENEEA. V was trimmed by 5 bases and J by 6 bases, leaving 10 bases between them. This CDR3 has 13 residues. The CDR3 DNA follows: TGTGCCAGCAGCAATAGCATTGCCGGGGAGCTGTTTTTT. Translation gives CASSNSIAGELFF. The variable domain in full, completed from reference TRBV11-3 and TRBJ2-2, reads EAGVVQSPRYKIIEKKQPVAFWCNPISGHNTLYWYLQNLGQGPELLIRYENEEAVDDSQLPKDRFSAERLKGVDSTLKIQPAELGDSAVYLCASSNSIAGELFFGEGSRLTVL.

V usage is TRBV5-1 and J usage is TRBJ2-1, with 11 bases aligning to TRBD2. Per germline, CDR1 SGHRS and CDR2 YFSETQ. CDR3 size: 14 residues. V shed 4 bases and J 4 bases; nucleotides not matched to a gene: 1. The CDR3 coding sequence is TGCGCCAGCAGCGTAGCGGGAGGGTACAATGAGCAGTTCTTC. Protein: CASSVAGGYNEQFF.

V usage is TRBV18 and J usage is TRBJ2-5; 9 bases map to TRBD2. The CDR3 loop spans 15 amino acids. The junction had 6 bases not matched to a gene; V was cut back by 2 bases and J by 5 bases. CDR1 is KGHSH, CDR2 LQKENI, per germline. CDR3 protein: CASSPNIAGVETQYF. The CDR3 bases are TGTGCCAGCTCACCAAACATAGCGGGAGTTGAGACCCAGTACTTC.

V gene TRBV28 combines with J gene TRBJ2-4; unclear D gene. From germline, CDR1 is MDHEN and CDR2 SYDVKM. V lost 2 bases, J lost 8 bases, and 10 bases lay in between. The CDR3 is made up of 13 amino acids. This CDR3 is CASSLRIADIQYF. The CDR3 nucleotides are TGTGCCAGCAGTTTACGAATCGCGGACATTCAGTACTTC.

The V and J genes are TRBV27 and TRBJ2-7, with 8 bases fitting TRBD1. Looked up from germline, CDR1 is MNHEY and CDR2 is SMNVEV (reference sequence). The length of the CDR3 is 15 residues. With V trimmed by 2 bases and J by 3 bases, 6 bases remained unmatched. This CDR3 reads CASSLETGANYEQYF. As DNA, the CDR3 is TGTGCCAGCAGTTTAGAGACAGGGGCGAACTACGAGCAGTACTTC.

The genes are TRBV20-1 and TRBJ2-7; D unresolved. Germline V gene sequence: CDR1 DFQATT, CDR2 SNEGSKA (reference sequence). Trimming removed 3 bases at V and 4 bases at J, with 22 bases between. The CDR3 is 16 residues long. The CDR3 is CSASFSPGWGFYEQYF. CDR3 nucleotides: TGCAGTGCTAGTTTTTCCCCCGGGTGGGGTTTTTACGAGCAGTACTTC.

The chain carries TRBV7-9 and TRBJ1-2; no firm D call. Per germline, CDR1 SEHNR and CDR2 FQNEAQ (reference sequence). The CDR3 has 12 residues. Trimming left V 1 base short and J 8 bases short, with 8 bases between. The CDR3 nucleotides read TGTGCCAGCAGCTTAGAGGCTGGGGGCTACACCTTC. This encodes CASSLEAGGYTF.

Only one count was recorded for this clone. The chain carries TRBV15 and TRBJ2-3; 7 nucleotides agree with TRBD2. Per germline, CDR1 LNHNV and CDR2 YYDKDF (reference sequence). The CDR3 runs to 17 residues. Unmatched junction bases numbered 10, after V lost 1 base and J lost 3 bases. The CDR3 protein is CATSRGSGGHNTDTQYF. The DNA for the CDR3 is TGTGCCACCAGCAGAGGGTCGGGAGGCCACAATACAGATACGCAGTATTTT. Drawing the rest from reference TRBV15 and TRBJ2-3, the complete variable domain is DAMVIQNPRYQVTQFGKPVTLSCSQTLNHNVMYWYQQKSSQAPKLLFHYYDKDFNNEADTPDNFQSRRPNTSFCFLDIRSPGLGDTAMYLCATSRGSGGHNTDTQYFGPGTRLTVL.

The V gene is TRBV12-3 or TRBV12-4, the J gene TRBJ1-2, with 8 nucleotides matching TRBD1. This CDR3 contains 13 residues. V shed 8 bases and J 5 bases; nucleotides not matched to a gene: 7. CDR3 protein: CASGRQGNYGYTF. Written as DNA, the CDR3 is TGTGCCAGCGGGAGACAGGGGAATTATGGCTACACCTTC.

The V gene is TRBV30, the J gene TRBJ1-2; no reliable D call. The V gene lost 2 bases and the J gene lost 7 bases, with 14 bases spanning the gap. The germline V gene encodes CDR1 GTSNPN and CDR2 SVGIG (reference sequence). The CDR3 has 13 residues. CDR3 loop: CAWSLLGNGGYTF. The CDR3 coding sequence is TGTGCCTGGAGTTTGTTAGGGAATGGTGGCTACACCTTC.

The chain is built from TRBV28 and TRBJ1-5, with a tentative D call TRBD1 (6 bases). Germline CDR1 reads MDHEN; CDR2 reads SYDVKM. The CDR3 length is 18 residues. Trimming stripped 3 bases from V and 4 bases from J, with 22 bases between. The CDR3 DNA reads TGTGCCAGCAGTTTTCGGATACAGGGTACTTTGTTTAATCAGCCCCAGCATTTT. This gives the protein CASSFRIQGTLFNQPQHF.

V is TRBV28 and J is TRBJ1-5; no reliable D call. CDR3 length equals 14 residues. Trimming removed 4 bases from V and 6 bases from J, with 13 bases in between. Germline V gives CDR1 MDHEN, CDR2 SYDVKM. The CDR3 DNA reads TGTGCCAGCAGTTCCCGGCGCCAGGCTCAGCCCCAGCATTTT. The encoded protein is CASSSRRQAQPQHF.

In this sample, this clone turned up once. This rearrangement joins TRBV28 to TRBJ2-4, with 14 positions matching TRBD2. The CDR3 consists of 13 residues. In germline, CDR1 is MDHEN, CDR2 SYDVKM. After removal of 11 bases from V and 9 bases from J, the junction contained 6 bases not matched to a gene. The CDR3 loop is CAAGTSGSGIQYF. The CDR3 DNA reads TGTGCCGCCGGGACTAGCGGGAGCGGCATTCAGTACTTC.